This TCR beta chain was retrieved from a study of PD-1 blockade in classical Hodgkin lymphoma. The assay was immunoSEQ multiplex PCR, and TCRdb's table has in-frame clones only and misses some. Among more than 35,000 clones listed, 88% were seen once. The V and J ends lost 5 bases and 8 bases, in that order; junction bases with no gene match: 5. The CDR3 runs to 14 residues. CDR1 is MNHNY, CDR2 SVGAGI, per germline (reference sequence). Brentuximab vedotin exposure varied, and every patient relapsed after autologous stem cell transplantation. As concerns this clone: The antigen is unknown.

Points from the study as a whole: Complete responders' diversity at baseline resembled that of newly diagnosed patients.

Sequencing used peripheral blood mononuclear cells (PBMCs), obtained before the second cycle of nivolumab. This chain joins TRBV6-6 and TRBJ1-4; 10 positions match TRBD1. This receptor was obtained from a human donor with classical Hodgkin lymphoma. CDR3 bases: TGTGCCAGCAGTCCCCCGGGACAGGGGGAAAAACTGTTTTTT. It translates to CASSPPGQGEKLFF.